This is a list of T cell receptor beta chains from one sample in a study of stem cell transplantation in POMP-related autoinflammatory disease. The data were produced by immunoSEQ multiplex PCR, yet TCRdb's version contains in-frame clones alone and is incomplete. Of 7,500 to 10,000 clones in the sample, about nine tenths were seen once. This sample comprised CD8+ T cells from PBMCs, obtained after stem cell transplantation. The receptors come from a human patient with POMP-related autoinflammation and immune dysregulation (PRAID). The T cells may come from the graft donor. Both conserved end residues are part of each CDR3. A D gene is named only where the DNA matches it firmly. Size values are once, few and many counts, or a class for expanded clones, and some rows have none.

cdr3_nt | cdr3_aa | j_call | v_call | clone_size | d_call
TGTGCCAGCAGTTACGGGGGGAATGAGCAGTTCTTC | CASSYGGNEQFF | TRBJ2-1 | TRBV6-5 | . | .
TGTGCCAGCAGCGTAGGCAATCAGCCCCAGCATTTT | CASSVGNQPQHF | TRBJ1-5 | TRBV9 | . | .
TGTGCCAGCAACCACAGGGACACCGGGGAGCTGTTTTTT | CASNHRDTGELFF | TRBJ2-2 | TRBV2 | . | .
TGTGCCATCAGTGAACCAGGGGTCAATCAGCCCCAGCATTTT | CAISEPGVNQPQHF | TRBJ1-5 | TRBV10-3 | . | .
TGTGCCAGCAGCTTGGAGGGACAGGGCCTAATCTACGAGCAGTACTTC | CASSLEGQGLIYEQYF | TRBJ2-7 | TRBV5-6 | once | TRBD1
TGTGCCAGCAGCTTAGTGCAGGGCGGAGGGGAGCTGTTTTTT | CASSLVQGGGELFF | TRBJ2-2 | TRBV7-9 | few | .
TGTGCCAGCAGCCCTGATCCCGCAGAAAATGAGCAGTTCTTC | CASSPDPAENEQFF | TRBJ2-1 | TRBV3-1/TRBV3-2 | . | .
TGTGCCAGCGGGGCAGGGACTGGGGCCAACGTCCTGACTTTC | CASGAGTGANVLTF | TRBJ2-6 | TRBV7-9 | . | .
TGTGCCAGCAGCGTGAACCGGGACAGGGCACTCAATGAGCAGTTCTTC | CASSVNRDRALNEQFF | TRBJ2-1 | TRBV9 | . | TRBD1
TGTGCCAGCAAAAGAGAAAACACCGGGGAGCTGTTTTTT | CASKRENTGELFF | TRBJ2-2 | TRBV12-3/TRBV12-4 | once | .
TGTGCCAGCAGTTTCGAGACAGCCACCTACGAGCAGTACTTC | CASSFETATYEQYF | TRBJ2-7 | TRBV28 | once | .
TGTGCCAGCAGCCCCGGGATTCGTAGGAATACGCAGTATTTT | CASSPGIRRNTQYF | TRBJ2-3 | TRBV7-9 | . | .
TGTGCCAGCGGAATCTACAATGAGCAGTTCTTC | CASGIYNEQFF | TRBJ2-1 | TRBV25-1 | . | .
TGTGCCAGCAGCGAAACAGGTTCTGGGGCCAACGTCCTGACTTTC | CASSETGSGANVLTF | TRBJ2-6 | TRBV13 | . | .
TGCGCCAGCAGCCAAGGTGAGGGGGCAAGGACTGAAGCTTTCTTT | CASSQGEGARTEAFF | TRBJ1-1 | TRBV4-1 | . | TRBD1
TGTGCCAGCACGGCCGGATCCTACGAGCAGTACTTC | CASTAGSYEQYF | TRBJ2-7 | TRBV2 | . | .
TGTGCCAGCAGTGAAGGGCGGGGAGCTCAGATCTATGGCTACACCTTC | CASSEGRGAQIYGYTF | TRBJ1-2 | TRBV2 | . | .
TGTGCCAGTAGTGAGGACAGCCCCACTGGCTACACCTTC | CASSEDSPTGYTF | TRBJ1-2 | TRBV19 | . | .
TGCGCCAGCAGCTTGGAGTCCGGGACTAGCAAGGCCGGGGAGCTGTTTTTT | CASSLESGTSKAGELFF | TRBJ2-2 | TRBV5-1 | . | TRBD2
TGTGCCAGCAGTACCACCGGGACAGGGCCCTACGAGCAGTACTTC | CASSTTGTGPYEQYF | TRBJ2-7 | TRBV2 | . | TRBD1
TGTGCCAGCAGCTACCGGGCTACAGGGGTGGGCACCGGGGAGCTGTTTTTT | CASSYRATGVGTGELFF | TRBJ2-2 | TRBV7-6 | . | TRBD1
TGTGCCATCAAAGGACAGGGGACAGATAGCTACACCTTC | CAIKGQGTDSYTF | TRBJ1-2 | TRBV24-1 | once | TRBD1
TGTGCCAGCAGCTTAGGTTGGGCTAGCGGGGGGGTTACGAACATTCAGTACTTC | CASSLGWASGGVTNIQYF | TRBJ2-4 | TRBV11-2 | . | TRBD2
TGTGCCAGCAGCATATGGACAGCGAATCAGCCCCAGCATTTT | CASSIWTANQPQHF | TRBJ1-5 | TRBV5-5 | . | .
TGTGCCAGCAGTTTCATCCAAGAGACCCAGTACTTC | CASSFIQETQYF | TRBJ2-5 | TRBV28 | . | .
TGTGCCAGCAACTTTGGGGCTGAAGCTTTCTTT | CASNFGAEAFF | TRBJ1-1 | TRBV5-6 | . | .
TGCGCCAGCAGCCAAGTAGAGGACAGGACCTACGAGCAGTACTTC | CASSQVEDRTYEQYF | TRBJ2-7 | TRBV4-1 | . | TRBD1
TGCGCCAGCAGCCAAGAAGAGCGGAGCACAGATACGCAGTATTTT | CASSQEERSTDTQYF | TRBJ2-3 | TRBV4-1 | . | .
TGCGCCAGCAATCTTGGCGCGGGAGAAGAGACCCAGTACTTC | CASNLGAGEETQYF | TRBJ2-5 | TRBV10-2 | once | TRBD2
TGTGCCTGGAATGGGGGGGGCACAGATACGCAGTATTTT | CAWNGGGTDTQYF | TRBJ2-3 | TRBV30 | . | TRBD2
TGTGCCAGCAGTTTGGGACTTCACGAGCAGTACTTC | CASSLGLHEQYF | TRBJ2-7 | TRBV12-3/TRBV12-4 | . | .
TGTGCCAGTACCATTGGAGGGGGCGACTCCTATGGCTACACCTTC | CASTIGGGDSYGYTF | TRBJ1-2 | TRBV19 | . | TRBD1
TGCGCCAGCAGTGAGTCGACCCTCCGGGAGCATAGCAATCAGCCCCAGCATTTT | CASSESTLREHSNQPQHF | TRBJ1-5 | TRBV10-2 | . | .
TGTGCCAGCAGCTCGGAGGAGGAAGGCCCGAACACTGAAGCTTTCTTT | CASSSEEEGPNTEAFF | TRBJ1-1 | TRBV5-6 | . | .
TGTGCCAGTAGTAACTCGAAGCACCATCAGCCCCAGCATTTT | CASSNSKHHQPQHF | TRBJ1-5 | TRBV19 | . | .
TGTGCCAGCAGCCACATGGCCGGGGGGCCAGGGAGCAATCAGCCCCAGCATTTT | CASSHMAGGPGSNQPQHF | TRBJ1-5 | TRBV27 | . | .
TGTGCCAGCAGTTTGGGGACATATCCACCCCTCCACTTT | CASSLGTYPPLHF | TRBJ1-6 | TRBV12-3/TRBV12-4 | few | .
TGTGCCAGCAGTTTGGCTGGGACTGAAGCTTTCTTT | CASSLAGTEAFF | TRBJ1-1 | TRBV28 | . | .
TGCGCCAGCAGCACCAGGGGGCTCCCCTACGAGCAGTACTTC | CASSTRGLPYEQYF | TRBJ2-7 | TRBV5-1 | . | TRBD1
TGTGCCAGCAATCGGGAGGTGTGGGGCTCCTACGAGCAGTACTTC | CASNREVWGSYEQYF | TRBJ2-7 | TRBV28 | . | TRBD2
TGTGCCAGCAGCTTTCCAGGGAGGAACGAGCAGTACTTC | CASSFPGRNEQYF | TRBJ2-7 | TRBV5-5 | medium-sized | .
TGTGCCAGCAGTTTGGGCAGACTGAACACTGAAGCTTTCTTT | CASSLGRLNTEAFF | TRBJ1-1 | TRBV28 | . | .
TGTGCCAGCAGCCAAGCCCCTGGCGGGAATAAAAACATTCAGTACTTC | CASSQAPGGNKNIQYF | TRBJ2-4 | TRBV3-1/TRBV3-2 | . | .
TGTGCCACCAGCCCATTCAATCCCCGACAGGGTGGTCAAGAGACCCAGTACTTC | CATSPFNPRQGGQETQYF | TRBJ2-5 | TRBV24-1 | . | TRBD1
TGTGCCAGCAGCGACAGGGGGCGAAGCACAGATACGCAGTATTTT | CASSDRGRSTDTQYF | TRBJ2-3 | TRBV7-9 | . | TRBD1
TGTGCCAGCAGTTACCTAGCGGGGGCCACCGGGGAGCTGTTTTTT | CASSYLAGATGELFF | TRBJ2-2 | TRBV28 | . | TRBD2
TGTGCCAGCAGCTTCACCTCCTATAATTCACCCCTCCACTTT | CASSFTSYNSPLHF | TRBJ1-6 | TRBV7-9 | once | .
TGTGCCTGGAGTCCCGGGGCAGGGGAGTTGGACATTCAGTACTTC | CAWSPGAGELDIQYF | TRBJ2-4 | TRBV30 | . | .
TGTGCCAGCAGTCCCCAGGGAAACGAGCAGTACTTC | CASSPQGNEQYF | TRBJ2-7 | TRBV7-6 | . | .
TGTGCCAGCAGTGACTCCTGGCCACCGGGACTAGCGGGGGGCCCCTTCTTC | CASSDSWPPGLAGGPFF | TRBJ2-1 | TRBV6-4 | . | TRBD2